This T cell receptor (beta chain) was captured in a study of cytomegalovirus exposure and HLA in healthy donors. Overall study results and limits: TCR beta sequences reportedly predicted most subjects' HLA-A and HLA-B alleles accurately.

PCR was performed using 60 Vbeta and 13 Jbeta primers. This table comes from immunoSEQ multiplex PCR, and its TCRdb copy is limited to in-frame clones, with some not included. In the table there are roughly 150,000 clones, around 72% of which are singletons. As regards this clone: The antigen is unknown.

The receptor was isolated from a woman in her forties in good health and CMV-seropositive. Material: PBMCs.

The CDR3 sequence: CASTLGSGRLSTDTQYF. The CDR3 DNA reads as TGTGCCAGCACTCTAGGGAGCGGGAGACTTAGCACAGATACGCAGTATTTT. The chain carries TRBV7-9 and TRBJ2-3; 8 positions match TRBD2. The V gene end was trimmed by 7 bases and the J gene end by 0 bases; junction bases not matched to a gene: 12. CDR3 length: 17 residues. CDR1 is SEHNR and CDR2 is FQNEAQ in the germline V gene (reference sequence).